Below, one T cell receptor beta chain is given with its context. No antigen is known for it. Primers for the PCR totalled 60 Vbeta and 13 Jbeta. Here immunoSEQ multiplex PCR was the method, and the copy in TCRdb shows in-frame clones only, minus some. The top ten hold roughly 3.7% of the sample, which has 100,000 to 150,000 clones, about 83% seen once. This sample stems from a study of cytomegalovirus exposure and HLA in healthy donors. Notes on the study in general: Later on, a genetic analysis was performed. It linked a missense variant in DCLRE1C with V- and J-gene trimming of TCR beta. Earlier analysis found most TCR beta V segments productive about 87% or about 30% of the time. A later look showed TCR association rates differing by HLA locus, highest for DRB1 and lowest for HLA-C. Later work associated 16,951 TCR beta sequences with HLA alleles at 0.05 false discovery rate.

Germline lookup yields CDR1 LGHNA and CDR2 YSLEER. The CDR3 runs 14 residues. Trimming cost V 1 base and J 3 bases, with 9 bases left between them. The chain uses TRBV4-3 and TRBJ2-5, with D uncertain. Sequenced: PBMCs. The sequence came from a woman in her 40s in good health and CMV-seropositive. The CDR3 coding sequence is TGCGCCAGCAGCCAAGGAGATCTGAAAGAGACCCAGTACTTC. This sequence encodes CASSQGDLKETQYF.